This T cell receptor (beta chain) was found in a study of chemoradiotherapy in HPV16-positive cancers. This clone ranks as large. Germline CDR1 is SGHVS and CDR2 is FQNEAQ. There are 16 residues in the CDR3. Deletions cut 1 base from V and 4 bases from J, with 11 bases between. Generated by immunoSEQ multiplex PCR, the TCRdb table keeps only in-frame clones and is missing some. Altogether some 19,000 clones are present, more than 80% being singletons, with the ten largest covering approximately 3.5%. The receptor was derived from a human donor with HPV-associated anogenital cancer. This chain connects TRBV7-8 to TRBJ1-6; perhaps TRBD1 as D (5 bases). This specimen was blood, taken from a patient who underwent chemoradiotherapy. The CDR3 DNA reads as TGTGCCAGCAGCTTAGGGGACGTCAGATATAATTCACCCCTCCACTTT. Translating gives CASSLGDVRYNSPLHF.